A single sample is the source of the 17 T cell receptor beta chains below, sequenced in a study of beta chain features in type 1 diabetes. Study-wide results and caveats: Researchers report that Type 1 diabetes patients had moderately but significantly shorter TCRB CDR3s across all four CD4+ subsets.

Antigen specificity for these receptors is unknown. Isolated RNA was reverse transcribed in full, so expressed TCRB transcripts were sequenced. TCRdb's table, derived via immunoSEQ multiplex PCR, lists solely in-frame clones and lacks some. The sample lists about 650,000 clones, around 12% occurring once. Sequencing input: naive CD4+ T cells from blood. These receptors were obtained from a man under 40 with type 1 diabetes.

This clone has a handful of counts. The chain combines TRBV25-1 with TRBJ1-2; D unresolved. V was shortened by 0 bases and J by 2 bases, with 4 bases between the two germline ends. The CDR3 has 13 residues. CDR1 MGHDK and CDR2 SYGVNS come from the germline V gene. Written as DNA, the CDR3 is TGTGCCAGCAGTGAATACCAGAACTATGGCTACACCTTC. Its translation: CASSEYQNYGYTF.

This clone has only a few counts. The V call is TRBV7-9, the J call TRBJ2-7; no clear D. This CDR3 is 15 amino acids long. V lost 1 base and J lost 2, with 12 bases in between. Per the germline V gene, CDR1 is SEHNR and CDR2 is FQNEAQ (reference sequence). The CDR3 DNA reads as TGTGCCAGCAGCTTAGGGGCAGGCTTAACCTACGAGCAGTACTTC. Translation gives CASSLGAGLTYEQYF.

The gene calls are TRBV10-3 and TRBJ2-7, with TRBD1 matching over 9 bases. Germline V gene data show CDR1 as ENHRY and CDR2 as SYGVKD. This CDR3 has 13 residues. J was trimmed by 5 bases and V by 7 bases; bases with no gene match: 6. The CDR3 nucleotides read TGTGCCATCACGGGACAGGGTTACCACGAGCAGTACTTC. It translates to CAITGQGYHEQYF.

This clone has more than one count but fewer than ten. CDR3: CATVAGGGDTQYF. The CDR3 DNA is TGTGCTACGGTAGCAGGGGGAGGGGATACGCAGTATTTT. V usage is TRBV11-2 and J usage is TRBJ2-3; D tentatively fits TRBD1 or TRBD2 (7 bases each). CDR3 size: 13 residues. From germline, CDR1 is SGHAT and CDR2 FQNNGV.

The sample holds a few counts of this clone. The genes are TRBV5-1 and TRBJ2-3; D remains ambiguous. V lost 7 bases to trimming and J lost 2 bases, with 11 bases between them. CDR3 length equals 13 residues. CDR1 is SGHRS and CDR2 is YFSETQ in the germline V gene. The CDR3 sequence: CASGPTVTDTQYF. CDR3 nucleotides: TGCGCCAGCGGCCCAACAGTCACAGATACGCAGTATTTT.

A few counts support this clone. This sequence joins TRBV7-2 and TRBJ1-2; 7 nucleotides line up with TRBD1. The V segment lost 5 bases and the J segment 4 bases; nucleotides outside the gene matches: 7. Germline-derived CDR1 and CDR2 are SGHTA and FQGNSA. This CDR3 spans 14 amino acids. The CDR3 coding sequence is TGTGCCAGCAGCGGCCAGGGACAGTTCTATGGCTACACCTTC. It is translated as CASSGQGQFYGYTF.

The chain joins TRBV4-3 to TRBJ1-1; perhaps TRBD1 as D (5 bases). This CDR3 is 15 amino acids long. Germline-derived CDR1 and CDR2 are LGHNA and YSLEER. V gave up 0 bases and J gave up 11 bases, with 19 bases separating them. In nucleotides, the CDR3 is TGCGCCAGCAGCCAAGATCATGCAGGGTCCGTACCCGCTTTCTTT. Translation gives CASSQDHAGSVPAFF.

CDR3 nucleotides: TGCGCCAGCAGCTTGGAGCGGCAGAACAATGAGCAGTTCTTC. It translates to CASSLERQNNEQFF. The chain joins TRBV5-1 to TRBJ2-1; TRBD2 might be the D (5 bases). V dropped 0 bases and J dropped 5 bases, with 9 bases sitting between them. This CDR3 comprises 14 residues. CDR1 and CDR2 (germline): SGHRS, YFSETQ.

The chain recombines TRBV2 with TRBJ2-2; TRBD1 aligns across 10 bases. With V trimmed by 6 bases and J by 4 bases, 2 bases remained unmatched. Looked up from germline, CDR1 is SNHLY and CDR2 is FYNNEI. The CDR3 is 14 amino acids. The CDR3 coding sequence is TGTGCCAGCAGCAGGACAGGGGGCACCGGGGAGCTGTTTTTT. Translating it yields CASSRTGGTGELFF.

The V and J genes are TRBV4-2 and TRBJ2-5; 11 positions match TRBD2. CDR3 length: 16 amino acids. Trimming at V came to 8 bases and at J to 4 bases, leaving 12 bases not matched to a gene. Germline V gene lookup returns CDR1 LGHNA and CDR2 YNFKEQ. CDR3 DNA sequence: TGTGCCAGCTCAGCCATGGATAGCGGGGGGGCAGAGACCCAGTACTTC. This encodes CASSAMDSGGAETQYF.

V gene TRBV4-2 combines with J gene TRBJ2-5; 8 nucleotides line up with TRBD2. The germline V gene has CDR1 LGHNA and CDR2 YNFKEQ. There are 17 residues in the CDR3. V shed 4 bases and J 2 bases; nucleotides not matched to a gene: 12. The CDR3 DNA sequence: TGTGCCAGCAGCCGAGGGGGAGTAGCGGGGCGGCAAGAGACCCAGTACTTC. Translating it yields CASSRGGVAGRQETQYF.

CDR3 in DNA: TGTGCCAGCTCACCCTACGACCCTGCCTCGGGCTACACCTTC. Its protein product is CASSPYDPASGYTF. The genes are TRBV18 and TRBJ1-2; D is unresolved. Deletions cut 3 bases from V and 8 bases from J, with 16 bases between. The V gene's germline CDR1 is KGHSH and CDR2 LQKENI. The CDR3 contains 14 residues.

The chain couples TRBV2 to TRBJ2-7; D may be TRBD1 or TRBD2 (5 bases each). CDR1 and CDR2 from the germline V gene are SNHLY and FYNNEI. CDR3 length: 13 residues. Trimming took 7 bases from V and 3 from J, leaving 13 bases between them. This chain's CDR3 is CASTGWDGYEQYF. The CDR3 DNA reads as TGTGCCAGCACAGGGTGGGACGGCTACGAGCAGTACTTC.

This clone was recorded a few times. The gene calls are TRBV2 and TRBJ2-6; 9 bases match TRBD1. CDR1 is SNHLY and CDR2 is FYNNEI in the germline V gene. Trimming took 7 bases from V and 10 from J; bases not matched to a gene: 5. This CDR3 region has 13 residues. CDR3 sequence (DNA): TGTGCCAGCACCCAGACAGGGGGGAACGTCCTGACTTTC. Its protein is CASTQTGGNVLTF.

The J gene is TRBJ1-5, the V gene TRBV19; D is unresolved. V shed 7 bases and J shed 0 bases, with 10 bases lying between them. There are 14 residues in the CDR3. Germline V gene data show CDR1 as LNHDA and CDR2 as SQIVND (reference sequence). The CDR3 loop reads CASKVQISNQPQHF. In nucleotides, the CDR3 is TGTGCCAGTAAGGTCCAAATTAGCAATCAGCCCCAGCATTTT.

The V call is TRBV18, the J call TRBJ1-6; 9 nucleotides align to TRBD1. CDR1 KGHSH and CDR2 LQKENI come from the germline V gene. V lost 5 bases and J lost 10; bases outside the gene matches: 12. The length of the CDR3 is 16 residues. The DNA of the CDR3 is TGTGCCAGCTCATCCTACCGGGACAGGGTGGGCTCACCCCTCCACTTT. Its protein is CASSSYRDRVGSPLHF.

The chain is built from TRBV7-9 and TRBJ2-3; D not resolved. V was trimmed by 3 bases and J by 0 bases, leaving 10 bases between them. The CDR3 loop spans 15 amino acids. The germline V gene has CDR1 SEHNR and CDR2 FQNEAQ (reference sequence). The CDR3 here is CASSFPAVSTDTQYF. The CDR3 nucleotides are TGTGCCAGCAGCTTTCCGGCGGTGAGCACAGATACGCAGTATTTT.